Shown below are 9 T cell receptor beta chains from a single sample sequenced in a study of PD-1 blockade in classical Hodgkin lymphoma (TCRdb year 2020). The library was made by the immunoSEQ multiplex PCR assay. TCRdb stores this immuneACCESS table with in-frame sequences only. Part of the clones is absent; in the studies checked, under half of the shortfall reflects unresolved V genes, and no reason is known for the rest. The table for this sample lists around 4,400 clones; over 70% of them were counted only once. 20% to 30% of the sample comes from the top ten. The sample's time point label, decoded: cycle 1 day 1 (C1D1), immediately before nivolumab initiation. Every trial patient had relapsed after autologous stem cell transplantation, and cohorts A, B and C differed in prior brentuximab vedotin exposure. CD8+ T cells were purified from thawed PBMCs by magnetic negative selection with a Miltenyi CD8+ T cell isolation kit.

Sequencing used CD8+ T cells from blood, obtained at baseline. These TCRs come from a human donor with classical Hodgkin lymphoma.

The rearrangement links TRBV28 to TRBJ2-3; D gene unclear. There are 13 residues in the CDR3. Trimming left V 7 bases short and J 0 bases short, with 8 bases between. CDR1 is MDHEN and CDR2 is SYDVKM in the germline V gene. The CDR3 sequence is CASTTLSTDTQYF. CDR3 nucleotide sequence: TGTGCCAGCACCACTTTAAGCACAGATACGCAGTATTTT.

V gene TRBV29-1 combines with J gene TRBJ2-1; D is unresolved. Per the germline V gene, CDR1 is SQVTM and CDR2 is ANQGSEA. Trimming removed 2 bases at V and 5 bases at J, with 4 bases between. This CDR3 has 11 residues. CDR3 in amino acids: CSVERDNEQFF. The DNA of the CDR3 is TGCAGCGTTGAACGGGACAATGAGCAGTTCTTC.

The rearrangement joins TRBV6-5 to TRBJ1-3; D is unresolved. Germline V gene data show CDR1 as MNHEY and CDR2 as SVGAGI. The V and J ends lost 0 bases and 4 bases respectively, with 13 bases between them. The CDR3 has 16 residues. The CDR3 nucleotides are TGTGCCAGCAGTTACTCGGCTCCAACGAGGGGAAACACCATATATTTT. This encodes CASSYSAPTRGNTIYF.

In DNA, the CDR3 is TGCGCCAGCAGTCAAAGCCCCGAGCCGGGACAGGGCCACGAGCAGTACTTC. This encodes CASSQSPEPGQGHEQYF. This rearrangement joins TRBV23-1 to TRBJ2-7; 9 positions agree with TRBD1. TRBV23-1 falls under the ORF class, with uncertain function. The CDR3 totals 17 residues. V was clipped by 2 bases and J by 5 bases; unmatched bases: 13.

By sample fraction, this clone is large (0.1 to 1%). V is TRBV9 and J is TRBJ2-7; 9 bases align to TRBD1. The CDR3 length is 12 residues. V dropped 7 bases and J dropped 5; count of bases not matched to a gene: 4. Germline V gives CDR1 SGDLS, CDR2 YYNGEE. CDR3: CASGTGNHEQYF. The DNA for the CDR3 is TGTGCCAGCGGGACAGGGAACCACGAGCAGTACTTC.

The V and J genes are TRBV4-2 and TRBJ2-7; TRBD1 matches at 8 bases. Germline lookup yields CDR1 LGHNA and CDR2 YNFKEQ. This CDR3 spans 13 amino acids. Trimming removed 4 bases from V and 5 bases from J; junction bases left unmatched: 4. The CDR3 DNA reads as TGTGCCAGCAGCCGACAGGGGAAACACGAGCAGTACTTC. The encoded protein is CASSRQGKHEQYF.

This clone was seen a single time. The chain has TRBV19 and TRBJ2-4; D assignment may be TRBD1 or TRBD2 (5 bases each). Deletions cut 7 bases from V and 0 bases from J, with 16 bases between. Germline CDR1 and CDR2: LNHDA and SQIVND (reference sequence). The length of the CDR3 is 16 residues. CDR3 region: CASILGARVAKNIQYF. The CDR3, as DNA: TGTGCCAGTATTCTCGGGGCTCGGGTAGCCAAAAACATTCAGTACTTC.

This rearrangement joins TRBV9 to TRBJ2-2; 8 nucleotides align to TRBD2. With V trimmed by 5 bases and J by 10 bases, 4 bases remained unmatched. Per germline, CDR1 SGDLS and CDR2 YYNGEE. The CDR3 extends over 12 amino acids. CDR3 loop: CASRGLDEELFF. For the CDR3, the DNA is TGTGCCAGCAGGGGACTAGACGAGGAGCTGTTTTTT.

The chain combines TRBV4-1 with TRBJ1-4, with 7 bases identical to TRBD1. With V trimmed by 1 base and J by 0 bases, 2 bases remained unmatched. Per the germline V gene, CDR1 is MGHRA and CDR2 is YSYEKL. The CDR3 sequence is 16 residues long. The CDR3 nucleotides are TGCGCCAGCAGCCAAGGTACAGGGGCAACTAATGAAAAACTGTTTTTT. It yields the protein CASSQGTGATNEKLFF.